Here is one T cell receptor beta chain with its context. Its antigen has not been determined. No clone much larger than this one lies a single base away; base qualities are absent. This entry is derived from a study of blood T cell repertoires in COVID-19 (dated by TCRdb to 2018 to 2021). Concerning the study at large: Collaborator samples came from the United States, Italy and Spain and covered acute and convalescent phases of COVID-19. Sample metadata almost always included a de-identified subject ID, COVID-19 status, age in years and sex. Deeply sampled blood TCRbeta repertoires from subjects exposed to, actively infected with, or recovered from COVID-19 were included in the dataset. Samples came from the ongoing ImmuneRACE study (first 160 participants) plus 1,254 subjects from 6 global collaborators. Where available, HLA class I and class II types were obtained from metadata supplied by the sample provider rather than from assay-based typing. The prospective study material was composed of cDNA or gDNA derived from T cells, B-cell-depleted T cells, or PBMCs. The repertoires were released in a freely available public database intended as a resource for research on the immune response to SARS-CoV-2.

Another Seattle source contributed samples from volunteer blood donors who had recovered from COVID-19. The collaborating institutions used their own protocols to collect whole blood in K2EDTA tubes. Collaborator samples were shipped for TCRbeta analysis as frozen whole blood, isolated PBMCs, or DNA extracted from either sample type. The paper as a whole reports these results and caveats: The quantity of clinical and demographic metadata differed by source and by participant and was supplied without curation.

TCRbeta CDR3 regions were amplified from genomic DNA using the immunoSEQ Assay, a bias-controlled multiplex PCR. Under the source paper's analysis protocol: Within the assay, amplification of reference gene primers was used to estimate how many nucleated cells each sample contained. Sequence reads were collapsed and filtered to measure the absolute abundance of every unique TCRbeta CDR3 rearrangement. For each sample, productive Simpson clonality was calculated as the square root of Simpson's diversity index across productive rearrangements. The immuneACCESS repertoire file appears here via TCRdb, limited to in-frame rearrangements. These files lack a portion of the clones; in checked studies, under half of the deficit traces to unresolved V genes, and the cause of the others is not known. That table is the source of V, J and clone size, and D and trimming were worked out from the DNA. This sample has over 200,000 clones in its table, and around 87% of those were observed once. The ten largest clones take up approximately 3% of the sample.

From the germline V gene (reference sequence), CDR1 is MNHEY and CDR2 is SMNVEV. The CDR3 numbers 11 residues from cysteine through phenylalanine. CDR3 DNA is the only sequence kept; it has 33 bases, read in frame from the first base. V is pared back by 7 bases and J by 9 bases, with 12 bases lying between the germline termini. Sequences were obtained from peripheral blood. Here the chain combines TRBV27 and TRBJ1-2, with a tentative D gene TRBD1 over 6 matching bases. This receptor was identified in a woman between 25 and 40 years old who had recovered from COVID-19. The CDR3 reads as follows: CASISQGSYTF. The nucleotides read TGTGCCAGCATCAGTCAGGGGAGCTACACCTTC.